The next 28 T cell receptor beta chains were all read from a single sample in a study of OX40 agonist ivuxolimab in advanced cancers. Profiled with immunoSEQ multiplex PCR; TCRdb holds only in-frame clones, not every one. The table lists about 82,000 clones, around 78% of them singletons. The specimen was CD4+ or CD8+ T cells sorted from blood, collected in a trial of the OX40 agonist ivuxolimab. The receptor set was obtained from an adult with an advanced solid tumor such as melanoma, head and neck, liver or kidney cancer.

The CDR3 DNA follows: TGCGCCAGCAGCCTGACAGGGGACCCTGCAACTAATGAAAAACTGTTTTTT. Translated: CASSLTGDPATNEKLFF. The J gene is TRBJ1-4, the V gene TRBV5-1, with 8 bases identical to TRBD1. This CDR3 is built from 17 residues. Germline CDR1 reads SGHRS; CDR2 reads YFSETQ. V gave up 4 bases and J gave up 0 bases; unmatched junction bases: 8.

This clone was counted a single time. The J gene is TRBJ2-2, the V gene TRBV2; the D gene is possibly TRBD1 (5 bases). The CDR3 is made up of 13 amino acids. With 6 bases removed from V and 7 bases from J, the gap between germline ends came to 12 bases. Looked up from germline, CDR1 is SNHLY and CDR2 is FYNNEI. The CDR3 DNA is TGTGCCAGCAGGACAGTTTGGATCGGGGAGCTGTTTTTT. Amino acids: CASRTVWIGELFF.

This rearrangement joins TRBV7-2 to TRBJ1-1; 7 bases map to TRBD1. From germline, CDR1 is SGHTA and CDR2 FQGNSA. The CDR3 runs to 13 residues. V gave up 7 bases and J gave up 1 base; unmatched junction bases: 3. The CDR3 spells CASNRQGNTEAFF. CDR3 bases: TGTGCCAGCAACAGACAGGGGAACACTGAAGCTTTCTTT.

V is TRBV19 and J is TRBJ2-7, with 11 bases lining up with TRBD2. CDR1 is LNHDA and CDR2 is SQIVND in the germline V gene (reference sequence). The CDR3 runs 15 residues. Trimming at V came to 5 bases and at J to 7 bases, leaving 10 bases not matched to a gene. As DNA, the CDR3 is TGTGCCAGTAGTGGGGGACTAGCGGACACGGGGGAGCAGTACTTC. Its protein is CASSGGLADTGEQYF.

The chain links TRBV6-6 to TRBJ1-1; 7 bases map to TRBD1. CDR1 is MNHNY, CDR2 SVGAGI, per germline (reference sequence). V lost 2 bases, J lost 4 bases, and 7 bases stayed unmatched. The CDR3 is 15 residues long. CDR3 sequence reads: CASSYAGQEGTEAFF. CDR3 DNA: TGTGCCAGCAGTTACGCCGGACAGGAGGGCACTGAAGCTTTCTTT.

This clone was seen a single time. The CDR3 reads CASSQDLMGRTNTEAFF. DNA of the CDR3: TGCGCCAGCAGCCAAGATCTGATGGGCAGAACGAACACTGAAGCTTTCTTT. The V and J genes are TRBV4-3 and TRBJ1-1; the D is unclear. Germline loops: CDR1 LGHNA, CDR2 YSLEER. CDR3 length: 17 residues. V shed 0 bases and J shed 1 base, with 15 bases lying between them.

Concerning this clone: The junction and the germline gene differ at one end; a read error may be behind it. The chain uses TRBV6-1 and TRBJ1-4; D uncertain. CDR1 is MNHNS, CDR2 SASEGT, per germline. The CDR3 totals 14 residues. This CDR3 is CASSEGLTSEKLFF. The CDR3 DNA reads TGTGCCAGCAGTGAAGGTCTGACTAGTGAAAAACTGTTTTTT.

The chain combines TRBV7-8 with TRBJ2-7; D may be TRBD2 (6 bases). Deletions cut 4 bases from V and 6 bases from J, with 19 bases between. Germline assignment: CDR1 SGHVS and CDR2 FQNEAQ. This CDR3 is 15 amino acids long. CDR3 sequence (DNA): TGTGCCAGCAGCTCAGGGACTCGGGTCAGGGCCGAGCAGTACTTC. Its translation is CASSSGTRVRAEQYF. Complete variable domain (other parts from reference TRBV7-8 and TRBJ2-7): GAGVSQSPRYKVAKRGQDVALRCDPISGHVSLFWYQQALGQGPEFLTYFQNEAQLDKSGLPSDRFFAERPEGSVSTLKIQRTQQEDSAVYLCASSSGTRVRAEQYFGPGTRLTVT.

This sequence joins TRBV27 and TRBJ1-2; 8 bases are shared with TRBD1. V was pared by 5 bases and J by 4 bases, with 9 bases of the junction left unmatched. The CDR3 is 15 residues long. From germline, CDR1 is MNHEY and CDR2 SMNVEV (reference sequence). This CDR3 is CASSPGLQGGYGYTF. CDR3 bases: TGTGCCAGCAGTCCCGGTCTACAGGGGGGCTATGGCTACACCTTC.

The V gene is TRBV5-4, the J gene TRBJ1-6, with unresolved D. Germline values: CDR1 SGHNT, CDR2 YYREEE (reference sequence). The CDR3 loop spans 16 amino acids. V was trimmed by 0 bases and J by 6 bases, leaving 13 bases between them. CDR3 coding DNA: TGTGCCAGCAGCTTGGTGGGCAGTGGAATTAATTCACCCCTCCACTTT. Encoded protein: CASSLVGSGINSPLHF. The variable domain in full, completed from reference TRBV5-4 and TRBJ1-6, reads ETGVTQSPTHLIKTRGQQVTLRCSSQSGHNTVSWYQQALGQGPQFIFQYYREEENGRGNFPPRFSGLQFPNYSSELNVNALELDDSALYLCASSLVGSGINSPLHFGNGTRLTVT.

The V and J genes are TRBV6-5 and TRBJ2-7; the D is unclear. This CDR3 is built from 15 residues. Trimming stripped 8 bases from V and 1 base from J, with 18 bases between. CDR1 is MNHEY, CDR2 SVGAGI, per germline. The CDR3 DNA follows: TGTGCCAGCGGCGACCTACGCAGATTATCCTACGAGCAGTACTTC. This gives the protein CASGDLRRLSYEQYF.

The chain carries TRBV30 and TRBJ2-5, with 7 bases aligning to TRBD1. The length of the CDR3 is 13 residues. CDR1 is GTSNPN, CDR2 SVGIG, per germline (reference sequence). J lost 1 base, V lost 5 bases, and 4 bases had no gene match. The chain's CDR3 is CAWGRGLQETQYF. CDR3 DNA sequence: TGTGCCTGGGGAAGGGGGCTCCAAGAGACCCAGTACTTC.

This chain connects TRBV20-1 to TRBJ2-3; the D is unclear. CDR3 length: 11 amino acids. The germline V gene encodes CDR1 DFQATT and CDR2 SNEGSKA (reference sequence). Trimming removed 6 bases from V and 6 bases from J, with 10 bases in between. CDR3: CSAKRLDTQYF. The CDR3 bases are TGCAGTGCGAAAAGACTGGATACGCAGTATTTT.

This clone was seen only a few times. The chain has TRBV6-1 and TRBJ2-1, with D uncertain. Germline lookup yields CDR1 MNHNS and CDR2 SASEGT. The CDR3 spans 11 residues. V shed 2 bases and J shed 10 bases, with 6 bases lying between them. The CDR3 DNA reads TGTGCCAGCAGTGAACCAATAGAGCAGTTCTTC. As protein: CASSEPIEQFF.

The genes are TRBV2 and TRBJ2-7; a possible D gene is TRBD2 (6 bases). V was pared by 8 bases and J by 6 bases, with 14 bases between. Germline CDR1 and CDR2: SNHLY and FYNNEI. This CDR3 is 12 amino acids long. CDR3 bases: TGTGCCAGCGAGGAGGGACTCCCCGAGCAGTACTTC. Its protein product is CASEEGLPEQYF. Drawing the rest from reference TRBV2 and TRBJ2-7, the complete variable domain is EPEVTQTPSHQVTQMGQEVILRCVPISNHLYFYWYRQILGQKVEFLVSFYNNEISEKSEIFDDQFSVERPDGSNFTLKIRSTKLEDSAMYFCASEEGLPEQYFGPGTRLTVT.

This clone was observed a handful of times. The genes are TRBV19 and TRBJ1-1; 7 nucleotides agree with TRBD1. After removal of 4 bases from V and 1 base from J, the junction contained 3 bases not matched to a gene. Germline-derived CDR1 and CDR2 are LNHDA and SQIVND (reference sequence). This CDR3 comprises 14 residues. This chain's CDR3 is CASSTRQGNTEAFF. The CDR3 DNA is TGTGCCAGTAGTACGCGACAGGGGAACACTGAAGCTTTCTTT.

This clone was detected once. J is TRBJ2-7 and V is TRBV7-9; TRBD2 matches at 7 bases. Per germline, CDR1 SEHNR and CDR2 FQNEAQ (reference sequence). This CDR3 has 13 residues. J lost 4 bases, V lost 5 bases, and 5 bases had no gene match. CDR3 region: CASSPTSKYEQYF. The CDR3 DNA reads TGTGCCAGCAGCCCGACTAGCAAGTACGAGCAGTACTTC.

The chain has TRBV2 and TRBJ1-2; weak D call: TRBD1 (5 bases). Germline loops: CDR1 SNHLY, CDR2 FYNNEI. The ends were cut back, 6 bases at V and 7 bases at J, with 12 bases in the middle. This CDR3 spans 12 amino acids. The CDR3 loop is CASRGDRGGYTF. DNA for the CDR3: TGTGCCAGCAGGGGGGATCGTGGTGGCTACACCTTC.

The rearrangement joins TRBV4-3 to TRBJ1-6; 8 bases fit TRBD1. Trimming removed 4 bases from V and 5 bases from J; junction bases left unmatched: 7. The CDR3 sequence is 16 residues long. CDR1 and CDR2 (germline): LGHNA, YSLEER. CDR3 loop: CASSRDRGGHNSPLHF. The CDR3, as DNA: TGCGCCAGCAGCCGAGACAGGGGTGGTCATAATTCACCCCTCCACTTT.

The chain employs TRBV30 and TRBJ2-7; TRBD2 matches 9 bases. Trimming at V came to 3 bases and at J to 2 bases, leaving 5 bases not matched to a gene. This CDR3 is 14 amino acids long. CDR1 and CDR2 (germline): GTSNPN, SVGIG (reference sequence). The DNA of the CDR3 is TGTGCCTGGAGAGTTAGCGGGGGCACCTACGAGCAGTACTTC. This encodes CAWRVSGGTYEQYF.

The chain combines TRBV30 with TRBJ1-3; D is undetermined. Germline assignment: CDR1 GTSNPN and CDR2 SVGIG (reference sequence). The ends were cut back, 3 bases at V and 0 bases at J, with 12 bases in the middle. This CDR3 comprises 15 residues. The CDR3: CAWSLDSTSGNTIYF. DNA for the CDR3: TGTGCCTGGAGCTTAGACTCCACCTCTGGAAACACCATATATTTT.

This clone has just one count. The chain uses TRBV6-1 and TRBJ2-2; TRBD2 is a possible D gene (5 bases). Germline V CDR1 and CDR2: MNHNS, SASEGT. The CDR3 sequence is 12 residues long. V was clipped by 3 bases and J by 7 bases, with 6 bases between them. CDR3 DNA: TGTGCCAGCAGTGAGGACTTCGGGGAGCTGTTTTTT. Amino acids: CASSEDFGELFF.

The chain recombines TRBV6-1 with TRBJ1-1, with D perhaps matching TRBD1 (6 bases). The CDR3 length is 15 residues. Per germline, CDR1 MNHNS and CDR2 SASEGT. V was shortened by 6 bases and J by 3 bases, with 17 bases between the two germline ends. CDR3 DNA sequence: TGTGCCAGCAGGAGGGGGACGGGAGCGGACACTGAAGCTTTCTTT. It specifies CASRRGTGADTEAFF.

This clone was picked up a small number of times. The chain couples TRBV7-8 to TRBJ2-3, with D possibly called TRBD1 or TRBD2 (5 bases each). The germline V and J ends were trimmed by 0 bases and 3 bases, with 16 bases remaining between them. Germline V CDR1 and CDR2: SGHVS, FQNEAQ. The CDR3 is made up of 17 amino acids. The CDR3 DNA follows: TGTGCCAGCAGCTTAGCGAGGGGTAGCACAAGGACAGATACGCAGTATTTT. Protein: CASSLARGSTRTDTQYF.

The rearrangement links TRBV7-8 to TRBJ1-5; D uncertain. The CDR3 consists of 12 residues. V was cut by 7 bases and J by 0 bases, with 4 bases left in between. Per the germline V gene, CDR1 is SGHVS and CDR2 is FQNEAQ. The CDR3 protein is CASTVSNQPQHF. The CDR3 DNA sequence: TGTGCCAGCACCGTTAGCAATCAGCCCCAGCATTTT.

CDR3 sequence reads: CASRVGRDTGELFF. CDR3 in DNA: TGTGCCAGCAGAGTAGGACGGGACACCGGGGAGCTGTTTTTT. The rearrangement links TRBV6-6 to TRBJ2-2; unclear D gene. CDR1 is MNHNY and CDR2 is SVGAGI in the germline V gene (reference sequence). Trimming took off 6 bases at V and 3 bases at J, with 11 bases between the two ends. The CDR3 is 14 residues long.

The chain is built from TRBV30 and TRBJ1-2; D is undetermined. V was shortened by 0 bases and J by 4 bases, with 12 bases between the two germline ends. CDR1 is GTSNPN and CDR2 is SVGIG in the germline V gene (reference sequence). There are 14 residues in the CDR3. CDR3 in DNA: TGTGCCTGGAGTGTACTCCCCCGGATCTATGGCTACACCTTC. Its translation is CAWSVLPRIYGYTF.

The chain combines TRBV6-5 with TRBJ2-5; a possible D gene is TRBD1 (6 bases). Per the germline V gene, CDR1 is MNHEY and CDR2 is SVGAGI. V was pared by 5 bases and J by 5 bases, with 12 bases between. The CDR3 sequence is 13 residues long. The CDR3 spells CASSEGVGETQYF. DNA of the CDR3: TGTGCCAGCAGTGAGGGGGTGGGGGAGACCCAGTACTTC.